This T cell receptor (beta chain) was documented in a study of cytomegalovirus exposure and HLA in healthy donors (dated by TCRdb to about 2017). About the investigation overall: According to a later analysis, one platform produced both the 100 to 150 validation repertoires and the 720 or so repertoires of the first cohort. The study aimed to test whether cataloging public T cell receptors could reveal signatures of past pathogen exposure. To predict cytomegalovirus infection status, the study combined high-throughput TCR immunosequencing, statistical association of individual TCRs with disease status, and machine learning. Along with the 666-subject first cohort, a separate validation cohort of roughly 110 different subjects was used. General conclusions and limits of the study: A later analysis had no HLA typing for the validation cohort, so co-occurrence there was scored across all 130 or so repertoires. The authors suggested that the approach could potentially be generalized to other disease states and immunological phenotypes. In the study, 150 to 200 TCR beta chains were listed as associated with cytomegalovirus. The classifier was reported to diagnose cytomegalovirus status with high specificity and sensitivity in both the original cohort and the validation cohort. While some public TCRs were present in many individuals, most TCR sequences turned up only very rarely across donors. In vitro tests confirmed that a few of the cytomegalovirus-associated TCR beta chains recognize cytomegalovirus antigens. Of the cluster scores, 90% to 95% were above 0 in a later analysis, which found that TCRs clustered in the first cohort also tended to co-occur in the roughly 130 validation repertoires.

Separate from the roughly 660-subject first cohort, the validation cohort of roughly 120 subjects was the group to which the donors belonged. CDR1 and CDR2, per the germline V gene, are KGHSH and LQKENI. From its cysteine to its phenylalanine, the CDR3 spans 14 amino acids. The DNA shown is the 42-base CDR3, in frame from base 1. Deletion took 6 bases off V and 0 bases off J, with a span of 12 bases between the germline ends. As for this clone: There is no known antigen for this receptor. Qualities for individual bases were not recorded, and no much larger clone is one base off.

The protocol used for the library was the immunoSEQ multiplex PCR assay. As for the original processing: A statistical classification framework was built to diagnose cytomegalovirus status from the catalog of TCR beta chain sequences. The table comes from immuneACCESS by way of TCRdb, which keeps in-frame sequences with V and J called. Part of the clones is missing from these tables; in studies checked, under half for an unresolved V gene and the rest for unknown reasons. V, J and clone size derive from that table, while D and trimming were established from the DNA sequence. The sample has some 140,000 clones on record, approximately 84% of them singletons. The leading ten clones occupy less than 35% of the sample.

The TCR was taken from a man aged 25-45 years in good health and CMV-seropositive. The source material was PBMCs. The chain employs TRBV18 and TRBJ2-7; the D gene is perhaps TRBD1, from 5 matching bases. CDR3 sequence: CASSYARDSYEQYF. The DNA reads TGTGCCAGCTCCTACGCCAGGGACTCCTACGAGCAGTACTTC.